These 21 T cell receptor beta chains originate from one sample sequenced in a study of graft-versus-host responses after intestinal transplantation. The assay was immunoSEQ multiplex PCR, and TCRdb's table has in-frame clones only and misses some. The sample records 23,000 or so clones, approximately 95% being singletons. The input for sequencing was PBMCs, taken 18 days after transplant. These TCRs come from a human patient who received an intestinal transplant, so some T cells may come from the graft donor.

The chain has TRBV7-9 and TRBJ1-3; unclear D gene. The V end was cut by 5 bases, the J end by 5 bases, with 13 bases between. Germline V gene lookup returns CDR1 SEHNR and CDR2 FQNEAQ (reference sequence). This CDR3 has 14 residues. The CDR3, as DNA: TGTGCCAGCAGCGCAGAAGAAAAAAGAAACACCATATATTTT. This gives the protein CASSAEEKRNTIYF.

The V call is TRBV7-8, the J call TRBJ2-5; a possible D gene is TRBD2 (6 bases). CDR1 is SGHVS, CDR2 FQNEAQ, per germline. CDR3 size: 14 residues. With 1 base removed from V and 11 bases from J, the gap between germline ends came to 17 bases. Written as DNA, the CDR3 is TGTGCCAGCAGCTTAGGCCCCCCGGGAGCGGAGCAGTACTTC. Its translation is CASSLGPPGAEQYF.

The gene calls are TRBV4-1 and TRBJ1-1; D unclear. CDR1 MGHRA and CDR2 YSYEKL come from the germline V gene. The CDR3 totals 13 residues. Trimming pared 2 bases from V and 3 bases from J, leaving 7 bases between. Here the CDR3 reads CASSQTGDTEAFF. The DNA for the CDR3 is TGCGCCAGCAGCCAAACCGGGGACACTGAAGCTTTCTTT.

This clone is a singleton in its sample. This rearrangement joins TRBV30 to TRBJ1-2; D call uncertain. Germline loops: CDR1 GTSNPN, CDR2 SVGIG (reference sequence). Trimming shortened V by 8 bases and J by 7 bases, and 11 bases separated the two germline ends. CDR3 length equals 10 residues. The CDR3 sequence: CATRSGGYTF. As DNA, the CDR3 is TGTGCCACCAGATCGGGTGGCTACACCTTC.

The rearrangement links TRBV9 to TRBJ2-1; no clear D gene. Trimming removed 4 bases from V and 2 bases from J, with 19 bases in between. The CDR3 totals 17 residues. Germline V gives CDR1 SGDLS, CDR2 YYNGEE. In DNA, the CDR3 is TGTGCCAGCAGCACCTACGTAGGCCCCTCGGCCTACAATGAGCAGTTCTTC. Translated: CASSTYVGPSAYNEQFF. The complete variable domain, with remaining parts taken from reference TRBV9 and TRBJ2-1, reads DSGVTQTPKHLITATGQRVTLRCSPRSGDLSVYWYQQSLDQGLQFLIQYYNGEERAKGNILERFSAQQFPDLHSELNLSSLELGDSALYFCASSTYVGPSAYNEQFFGPGTRLTVL.

The chain employs TRBV19 and TRBJ2-5; a weak D match, TRBD1 (5 bases). V was clipped by 4 bases and J by 1 base, with 10 bases between them. Germline CDR1 and CDR2: LNHDA and SQIVND (reference sequence). The CDR3 totals 14 residues. The CDR3 DNA is TGTGCCAGTAGTAAGGACACTCTCCAAGAGACCCAGTACTTC. As protein: CASSKDTLQETQYF.

The chain has TRBV19 and TRBJ2-6, with TRBD2 as a possible D gene (6 bases). V was clipped by 5 bases and J by 0 bases, with 11 bases between them. Germline assignment: CDR1 LNHDA and CDR2 SQIVND (reference sequence). CDR3 size: 16 residues. Here the CDR3 DNA reads TGTGCCAGTAGTGGGAGGACAATCTCTGGGGCCAACGTCCTGACTTTC. This codes for CASSGRTISGANVLTF.

The chain has TRBV7-9 and TRBJ1-2; 10 bases agree with TRBD1. Germline V CDR1 and CDR2: SEHNR, FQNEAQ (reference sequence). The CDR3 loop spans 14 amino acids. V was pared by 3 bases and J by 6 bases, with 4 bases of the junction left unmatched. CDR3 DNA sequence: TGTGCCAGCAGCTTGGGGGACAGGGGTGATGGCTACACCTTC. It encodes CASSLGDRGDGYTF.

The chain joins TRBV21-1 to TRBJ1-4; the tabulated D call, TRBD1, remains unverified against the DNA. TRBV21-1 is a pseudogene. This CDR3 has 15 amino acids. The CDR3 here is CASSELGAKNEKLFF. The CDR3 DNA reads TGTGCCAGCAGCGAGTTGGGGGCCAAGAATGAAAAACTGTTTTTT.

This chain connects TRBV6-1 to TRBJ2-5; TRBD1 agrees at 7 bases. Trimming cost V 5 bases and J 3 bases; bases outside gene matches: 9. Germline V CDR1 and CDR2: MNHNS, SASEGT. The CDR3 is 15 residues long. The CDR3 sequence: CASSSRQGSKETQYF. CDR3 nucleotide sequence: TGTGCCAGCAGTTCGAGACAGGGTTCGAAAGAGACCCAGTACTTC.

The gene calls are TRBV7-7 and TRBJ2-2; D possibly corresponds to TRBD1 (6 bases). V dropped 5 bases and J dropped 6 bases, with 16 bases sitting between them. This CDR3 is 15 amino acids long. Germline V gene data show CDR1 as SSHAT and CDR2 as FNYEAQ (reference sequence). CDR3 in amino acids: CASSLNTGLPGELFF. CDR3 coding DNA: TGTGCCAGCAGCCTTAATACAGGGCTACCCGGGGAGCTGTTTTTT.

The chain is built from TRBV27 and TRBJ2-1, with D hard to call. Germline V CDR1 and CDR2: MNHEY, SMNVEV (reference sequence). CDR3 length equals 13 residues. Deletions cut 4 bases from V and 2 bases from J, with 6 bases between. CDR3 sequence reads: CASSYGTYNEQFF. In DNA form, the CDR3 reads TGTGCCAGCAGTTATGGCACCTACAATGAGCAGTTCTTC.

V and J are TRBV6-5 and TRBJ2-5, with D unresolved. The germline V gene has CDR1 MNHEY and CDR2 SVGAGI. The CDR3 loop spans 12 amino acids. V was trimmed by 2 bases and J by 7 bases, leaving 8 bases between them. CDR3 region: CASSYGKGTQYF. CDR3 DNA: TGTGCCAGCAGTTACGGAAAGGGGACCCAGTACTTC.

J is TRBJ2-4 and V is TRBV2, with 8 bases aligning to TRBD2. With 4 bases clipped from V and 0 bases from J, the junction kept 5 bases outside the gene matches. The germline V gene has CDR1 SNHLY and CDR2 FYNNEI. CDR3 length: 16 amino acids. The CDR3 region is CASSGGGPLAKNIQYF. The CDR3 DNA is TGTGCCAGCAGTGGCGGGGGGCCCTTAGCCAAAAACATTCAGTACTTC.

CDR3 residues: CASRGNEKLFF. CDR3 coding DNA: TGTGCCTCCAGGGGGAATGAAAAACTGTTTTTT. The V gene is TRBV10-3, the J gene TRBJ1-4; 7 positions agree with TRBD1. The CDR3 is 11 residues long. Germline CDR1 and CDR2: ENHRY and SYGVKD. J lost 5 bases, V lost 11 bases, and 2 bases had no gene match.

CDR3 in amino acids: CASSPDRAEQYF. In nucleotides, the CDR3 is TGTGCCAGCAGCCCCGACAGGGCCGAGCAGTACTTC. This chain connects TRBV6-5 to TRBJ2-7; TRBD1 agrees at 7 bases. J lost 6 bases, V lost 6 bases, and 5 bases had no gene match. Germline CDR1 MNHEY, CDR2 SVGAGI. The CDR3 is 12 residues long.

This clone was observed a single time. V is TRBV30 and J is TRBJ2-2, with a tentative D call TRBD2 (7 bases). CDR3 length: 15 amino acids. V dropped 5 bases and J dropped 1 base, with 14 bases sitting between them. Germline V gene lookup returns CDR1 GTSNPN and CDR2 SVGIG (reference sequence). CDR3 sequence reads: CAWSAGAVNTGELFF. The DNA of the CDR3 is TGTGCCTGGTCCGCGGGGGCGGTGAACACCGGGGAGCTGTTTTTT.

The gene calls are TRBV19 and TRBJ2-1, with D maybe TRBD2 (5 bases). V lost 0 bases to trimming and J lost 0 bases, with 9 bases between them. Per the germline V gene, CDR1 is LNHDA and CDR2 is SQIVND (reference sequence). This CDR3 spans 16 amino acids. The CDR3 nucleotides are TGTGCCAGTAGTATAGATGGACTGACCTCCTACAATGAGCAGTTCTTC. Translated, it gives CASSIDGLTSYNEQFF.

The chain combines TRBV30 with TRBJ1-2; the D gene is possibly TRBD1 (5 bases). This CDR3 spans 12 amino acids. Germline assignment: CDR1 GTSNPN and CDR2 SVGIG (reference sequence). V dropped 2 bases and J dropped 8 bases, with 12 bases sitting between them. The CDR3 loop is CAWSWQGRGYTF. CDR3 DNA sequence: TGTGCCTGGAGTTGGCAGGGACGAGGCTACACCTTC.

This chain joins TRBV9 and TRBJ2-1; TRBD2 matches at 8 bases. The CDR3 runs to 18 residues. Germline V gene lookup returns CDR1 SGDLS and CDR2 YYNGEE. The ends lost 4 bases at V and 3 bases at J; junction bases unmatched: 15. CDR3 region: CASSSRYLAGSDYNEQFF. Here the CDR3 DNA reads TGTGCCAGCAGCTCCCGATACTTAGCGGGGAGCGACTACAATGAGCAGTTCTTC.

This clone appeared a single time. In the same sample, other DNA sequences code for this CDR3. The chain carries TRBV11-3 and TRBJ1-6, with a weak D call TRBD1 (5 bases). This CDR3 has 14 amino acids. The V gene's germline CDR1 is SGHNT and CDR2 YENEEA. Trimming removed 1 base at V and 5 bases at J, with 6 bases between. The CDR3 DNA sequence: TGTGCCAGCAGCTTAGGACAGAATAATTCACCCCTCCACTTT. Translation gives CASSLGQNNSPLHF.